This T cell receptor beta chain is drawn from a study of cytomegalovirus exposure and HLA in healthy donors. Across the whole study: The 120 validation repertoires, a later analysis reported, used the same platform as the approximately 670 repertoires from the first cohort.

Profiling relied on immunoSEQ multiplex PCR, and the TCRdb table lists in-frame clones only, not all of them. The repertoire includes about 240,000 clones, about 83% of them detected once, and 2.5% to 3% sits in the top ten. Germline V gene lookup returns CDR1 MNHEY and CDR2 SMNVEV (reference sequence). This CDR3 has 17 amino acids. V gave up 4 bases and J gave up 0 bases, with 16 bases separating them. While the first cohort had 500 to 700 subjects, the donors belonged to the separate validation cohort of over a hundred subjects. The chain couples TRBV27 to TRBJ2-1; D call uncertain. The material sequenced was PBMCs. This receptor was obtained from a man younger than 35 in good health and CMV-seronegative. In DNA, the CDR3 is TGTGCCAGCAGTTCTTACCGCGGCGCGAGCTCCTACAATGAGCAGTTCTTC. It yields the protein CASSSYRGASSYNEQFF.